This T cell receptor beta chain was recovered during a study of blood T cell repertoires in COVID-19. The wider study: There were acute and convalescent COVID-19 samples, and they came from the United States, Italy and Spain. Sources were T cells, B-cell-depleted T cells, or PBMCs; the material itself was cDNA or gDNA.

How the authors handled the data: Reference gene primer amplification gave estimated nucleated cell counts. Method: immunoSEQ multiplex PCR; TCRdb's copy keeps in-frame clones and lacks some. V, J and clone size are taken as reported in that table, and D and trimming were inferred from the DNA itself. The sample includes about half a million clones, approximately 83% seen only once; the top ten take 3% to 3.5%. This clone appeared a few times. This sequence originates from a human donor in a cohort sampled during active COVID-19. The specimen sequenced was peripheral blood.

In DNA, the CDR3 is TGTGCCAGTAGTCTTCAGGGCCAGTCTGGAAACACCATATATTTT. Translation: CASSLQGQSGNTIYF. The rearrangement links TRBV19 to TRBJ1-3; the D gene is possibly TRBD1 (5 bases). V lost 5 bases to trimming and J lost 1 base, with 12 bases between them. Germline-derived CDR1 and CDR2 are LNHDA and SQIVND (reference sequence). The CDR3 loop spans 15 amino acids.